The source of this T cell receptor (beta chain) is a study of T cell clonality in common variable immunodeficiency. Control and CVID samples contributed equal amounts of genomic DNA. Sequenced by immunoSEQ multiplex PCR; TCRdb stores in-frame clones only, minus some. The sample shows about 52,000 clones, no singletons; the ten largest hold around 1.8%. Donors gave roughly 4.5 to 8.5 ml heparinized peripheral whole blood. On this clone itself: The target antigen is unknown. The read ends 3 residues before the CDR3 terminus; that terminus is restored from the germline J gene.

The CDR3 extends over 16 amino acids. Trimming removed 5 bases from V and 5 bases from J; junction bases left unmatched: 11. Germline V gene sequence: CDR1 LNHDA, CDR2 SQIVND (reference sequence). Points from the study as a whole: Fewer deletions and N-nucleotide insertions were reportedly seen in common variable immunodeficiency TCR beta sequences. TCRbeta clonality was increased in CVID versus healthy controls.

The TCR was taken from a person aged 18 to 70 in good health. Sequenced sample: peripheral blood mononuclear cells. The chain couples TRBV19 to TRBJ1-2, with 10 bases lining up with TRBD1. CDR3 sequence reads: CASSAKPGQGRYGYTF. The covered CDR3 bases are TGTGCCAGTAGTGCCAAACCGGGACAGGGGAGATATGGC.